This TCR beta chain was retrieved from a study of CD8+ T cells in alopecia areata. Study observations and caveats: Possibly because of HLA-related factors, TCR sharing was less clear across patients than in mice. On tofacitinib, scalp and blood still held many of the expanded lesional clones. Clonality in lesional scalp, especially alopecia totalis/universalis, exceeded that of normal scalp.

Turning to this clone: Its target is unknown.

Reverse transcription of extracted RNA yielded cDNA, which provided the sequencing template. Libraries were prepared by immunoSEQ multiplex PCR; TCRdb keeps only in-frame clonotypes and omits some of them. The data show around 100,000 clones, 50% to 65% seen once. The treatment was: oral pan-JAK inhibitor, 5-10 mg twice daily. The investigators collected lesional scalp punch biopsies and peripheral blood from alopecia areata patients. The input for sequencing was CD4+ T cells sorted from blood, taken at week 24, from a patient treated with tofacitinib. The TCR sequence derives from a human donor with alopecia areata.

The chain's CDR3 is CASSVGSGLNTEAFF. The CDR3 DNA is TGTGCCAGCAGCGTAGGGTCAGGGCTAAACACTGAAGCTTTCTTT. V usage is TRBV9 and J usage is TRBJ1-1; TRBD1 is a possible D gene (5 bases). This CDR3 is built from 15 residues. V lost 0 bases and J lost 2, with 11 bases in between. Germline loops: CDR1 SGDLS, CDR2 YYNGEE.